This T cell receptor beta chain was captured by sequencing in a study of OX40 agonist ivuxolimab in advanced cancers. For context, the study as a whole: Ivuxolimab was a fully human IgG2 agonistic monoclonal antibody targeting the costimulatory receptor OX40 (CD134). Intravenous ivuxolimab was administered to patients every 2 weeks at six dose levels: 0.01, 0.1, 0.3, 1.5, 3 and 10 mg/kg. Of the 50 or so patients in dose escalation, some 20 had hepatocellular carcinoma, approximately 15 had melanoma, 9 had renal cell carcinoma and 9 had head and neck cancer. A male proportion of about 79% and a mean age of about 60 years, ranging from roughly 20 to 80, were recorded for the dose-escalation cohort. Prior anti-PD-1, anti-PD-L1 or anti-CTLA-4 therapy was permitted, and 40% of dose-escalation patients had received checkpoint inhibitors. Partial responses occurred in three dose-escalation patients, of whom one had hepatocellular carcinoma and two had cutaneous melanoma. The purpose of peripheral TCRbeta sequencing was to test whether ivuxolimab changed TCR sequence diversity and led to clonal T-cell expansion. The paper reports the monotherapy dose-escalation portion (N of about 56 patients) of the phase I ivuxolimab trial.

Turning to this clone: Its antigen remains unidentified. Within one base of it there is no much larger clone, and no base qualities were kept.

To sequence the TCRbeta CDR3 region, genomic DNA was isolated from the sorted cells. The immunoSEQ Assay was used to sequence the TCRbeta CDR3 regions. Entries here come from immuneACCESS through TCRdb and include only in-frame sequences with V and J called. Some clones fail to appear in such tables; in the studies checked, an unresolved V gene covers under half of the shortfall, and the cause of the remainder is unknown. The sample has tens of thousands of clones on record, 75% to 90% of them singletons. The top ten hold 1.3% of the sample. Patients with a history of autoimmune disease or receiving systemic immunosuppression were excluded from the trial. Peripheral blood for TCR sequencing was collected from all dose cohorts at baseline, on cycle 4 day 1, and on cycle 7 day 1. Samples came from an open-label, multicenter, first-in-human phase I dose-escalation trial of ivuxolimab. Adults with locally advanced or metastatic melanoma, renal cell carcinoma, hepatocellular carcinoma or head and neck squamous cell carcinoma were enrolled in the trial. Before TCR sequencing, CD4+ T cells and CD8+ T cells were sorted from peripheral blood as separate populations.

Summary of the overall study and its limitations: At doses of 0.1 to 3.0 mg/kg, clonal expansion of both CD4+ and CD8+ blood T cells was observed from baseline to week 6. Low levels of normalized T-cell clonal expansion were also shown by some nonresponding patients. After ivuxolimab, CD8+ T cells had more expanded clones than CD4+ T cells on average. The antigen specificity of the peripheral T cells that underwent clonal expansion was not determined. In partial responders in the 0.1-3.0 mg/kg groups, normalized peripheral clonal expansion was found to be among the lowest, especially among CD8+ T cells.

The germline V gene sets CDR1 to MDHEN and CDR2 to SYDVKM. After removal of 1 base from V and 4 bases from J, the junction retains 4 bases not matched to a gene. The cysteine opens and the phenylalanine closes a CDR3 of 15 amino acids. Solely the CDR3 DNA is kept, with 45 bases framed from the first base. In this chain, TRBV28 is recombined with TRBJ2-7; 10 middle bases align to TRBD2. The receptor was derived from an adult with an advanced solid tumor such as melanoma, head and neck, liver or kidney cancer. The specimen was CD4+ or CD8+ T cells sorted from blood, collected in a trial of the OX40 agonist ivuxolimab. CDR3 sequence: CASSLSSSGGYEQYF. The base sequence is TGTGCCAGCAGTTTATCTTCTAGCGGGGGTTACGAGCAGTACTTC.